These 19 T cell receptor beta chains were sequenced from one sample in a study of blood T cell repertoires in COVID-19. TCRdb keeps only in-frame clones here, not all; method: immunoSEQ multiplex PCR. The table records 100,000 to 150,000 clones, roughly 90% of them present only once. Sequenced sample: peripheral blood. The receptors originated from a man in his 60s with COVID-19, enrolled during active disease.

The V and J genes are TRBV7-2 and TRBJ2-1, with 9 bases aligning to TRBD1. There are 15 residues in the CDR3. After removal of 5 bases from V and 4 bases from J, the junction contained 6 bases not matched to a gene. Per the germline V gene, CDR1 is SGHTA and CDR2 is FQGNSA. CDR3 bases: TGTGCCAGCAGCCCCGACAGGGGGTTTTACAATGAGCAGTTCTTC. Amino acid sequence: CASSPDRGFYNEQFF.

The V gene is TRBV20-1, the J gene TRBJ1-1; D unclear. This CDR3 is 12 amino acids long. V lost 3 bases, J lost 3 bases, and 8 bases lay in between. Germline loops: CDR1 DFQATT, CDR2 SNEGSKA (reference sequence). The CDR3 protein is CSASNGDTEAFF. The CDR3 region has the DNA TGCAGTGCTAGTAACGGGGACACTGAAGCTTTCTTT.

The rearrangement links TRBV29-1 to TRBJ2-5; 12 bases line up with TRBD2. Per the germline V gene, CDR1 is SQVTM and CDR2 is ANQGSEA. This CDR3 comprises 16 residues. The V segment lost 4 bases and the J segment 4 bases; nucleotides outside the gene matches: 10. CDR3 region: CSVVTPSGRALETQYF. The CDR3 DNA reads as TGCAGCGTTGTCACCCCTAGCGGGAGGGCCTTAGAGACCCAGTACTTC.

In this sample, this clone turned up a few times. The chain links TRBV30 to TRBJ2-2, with 7 bases aligning to TRBD2. The CDR3 is made up of 16 amino acids. J was trimmed by 0 bases and V by 2 bases; bases with no gene match: 6. The germline CDR1 and CDR2 sequences are GTSNPN and SVGIG (reference sequence). The CDR3 is CAWSLRRGSNTGELFF. The CDR3 DNA reads as TGTGCCTGGAGTTTGAGGCGGGGGTCGAACACCGGGGAGCTGTTTTTT.

This chain joins TRBV3-1 (or the pseudogene TRBV3-2) and TRBJ2-2, with unresolved D. Germline assignment: CDR1 LGHDT and CDR2 YNNKEL (reference sequence). Trimming shortened V by 4 bases and J by 6 bases, and 6 bases separated the two germline ends. This CDR3 contains 12 residues. The CDR3 DNA follows: TGTGCCAGCAGCCTCGAGGCCGGGGAGCTGTTTTTT. Translated: CASSLEAGELFF.

The rearrangement links TRBV9 to TRBJ2-1; no reliable D call. Trimming removed 0 bases at V and 5 bases at J, with 6 bases between. The CDR3 length is 13 residues. The V gene's germline CDR1 is SGDLS and CDR2 YYNGEE. CDR3 sequence reads: CASSVGLNNEQFF. The CDR3 nucleotides read TGTGCCAGCAGCGTAGGTCTTAACAATGAGCAGTTCTTC. The full variable domain, in which reference TRBV9 and TRBJ2-1 provide the parts outside the CDR3, is DSGVTQTPKHLITATGQRVTLRCSPRSGDLSVYWYQQSLDQGLQFLIQYYNGEERAKGNILERFSAQQFPDLHSELNLSSLELGDSALYFCASSVGLNNEQFFGPGTRLTVL.

The table lists this clone with a count of one. V is TRBV7-3 and J is TRBJ2-1, with TRBD2 identical over 12 bases. Germline CDR1 reads SGHTA; CDR2 reads FQGTGA. V was clipped by 5 bases and J by 0 bases; unmatched bases: 2. This CDR3 spans 16 amino acids. DNA of the CDR3: TGTGCCAGCAGCGTGGGACTAGCGGGCTCCTACAATGAGCAGTTCTTC. This translates into CASSVGLAGSYNEQFF.

This clone was seen a few times. This sequence joins TRBV27 and TRBJ1-1, with 8 bases lining up with TRBD1. The CDR3 covers 13 residues. V dropped 5 bases and J dropped 8; count of bases not matched to a gene: 7. Per germline, CDR1 MNHEY and CDR2 SMNVEV (reference sequence). This CDR3 is CASSPLDRVEAFF. The DNA of the CDR3 is TGTGCCAGCAGTCCCCTGGACAGGGTAGAAGCTTTCTTT.

V gene TRBV10-1 combines with J gene TRBJ2-1, with D possibly TRBD2 on 5 matching bases. V lost 0 bases and J 10 bases, leaving 10 bases between the germline ends. The CDR3 is 13 residues long. Germline V gene sequence: CDR1 WNHNN, CDR2 SYGVQD (reference sequence). The CDR3 region is CASSESEDREQFF. The CDR3 DNA follows: TGCGCCAGCAGTGAGTCGGAGGACCGGGAGCAGTTCTTC.

The chain uses TRBV27 and TRBJ2-1; maybe TRBD1 (5 bases). Deletions cut 7 bases from V and 5 bases from J, with 18 bases between. Germline V gene lookup returns CDR1 MNHEY and CDR2 SMNVEV (reference sequence). This CDR3 region has 15 residues. DNA of the CDR3: TGTGCCAGCACCCATCTCTCAGGGAAGCACAATGAGCAGTTCTTC. Translating it yields CASTHLSGKHNEQFF.

Ten or more counts support this clone. The V gene is TRBV5-4, the J gene TRBJ2-3; D is perhaps TRBD1 (6 bases). V was trimmed by 3 bases and J by 6 bases, leaving 8 bases between them. The CDR3 has 12 amino acids. CDR1 is SGHNT and CDR2 is YYREEE in the germline V gene (reference sequence). This CDR3 reads CASSYRADTQYF. DNA for the CDR3: TGTGCCAGCAGCTACAGGGCTGATACGCAGTATTTT.

V gene TRBV6-5 combines with J gene TRBJ1-1; D is unresolved. Deletions cut 7 bases from V and 1 base from J, with 13 bases between. Germline-derived CDR1 and CDR2 are MNHEY and SVGAGI. The CDR3 runs to 14 residues. The CDR3 sequence: CASKLVFENTEAFF. The CDR3 region has the DNA TGTGCCAGCAAACTCGTCTTCGAGAACACTGAAGCTTTCTTT.

The CDR3 is CASSHRSLTYDPRSSYNEQFF. DNA for the CDR3: TGTGCCAGCAGCCATCGATCATTAACATACGACCCCCGGAGCTCCTACAATGAGCAGTTCTTC. The J gene is TRBJ2-1, the V gene TRBV3-1 (or the pseudogene TRBV3-2); D not certain. The CDR3 consists of 21 residues. V dropped 3 bases and J dropped 0 bases, with 27 bases sitting between them. Germline-derived CDR1 and CDR2 are LGHDT and YNNKEL (reference sequence).

The chain carries TRBV6-1 and TRBJ2-2; 8 bases fit TRBD1. With V trimmed by 3 bases and J by 5 bases, 5 bases remained unmatched. The germline V gene encodes CDR1 MNHNS and CDR2 SASEGT. This CDR3 region has 15 residues. CDR3: CASSETGERTGELFF. CDR3 nucleotide sequence: TGTGCCAGCAGTGAGACAGGGGAAAGAACCGGGGAGCTGTTTTTT.

The chain joins TRBV5-1 to TRBJ2-1; D is ambiguous. With 5 bases removed from V and 0 bases from J, the gap between germline ends came to 9 bases. CDR1 and CDR2 (germline): SGHRS, YFSETQ. The CDR3 is 14 amino acids. CDR3 protein: CASSNPSSYNEQFF. CDR3 nucleotides: TGCGCCAGCAGTAACCCGAGCTCCTACAATGAGCAGTTCTTC.

The chain uses TRBV6-5 and TRBJ2-7, with 9 bases fitting TRBD2. The V and J ends lost 0 bases and 3 bases, in that order; junction bases with no gene match: 3. Per the germline V gene, CDR1 is MNHEY and CDR2 is SVGAGI. The CDR3 runs to 15 residues. This CDR3 is CASSYSGLASYEQYF. In DNA form, the CDR3 reads TGTGCCAGCAGTTACTCCGGACTAGCGAGCTACGAGCAGTACTTC.

The chain employs TRBV30 and TRBJ1-1; D perhaps matches TRBD1 (5 bases). V gave up 3 bases and J gave up 1 base, with 9 bases separating them. Germline values: CDR1 GTSNPN, CDR2 SVGIG (reference sequence). The CDR3 extends over 13 amino acids. CDR3 DNA sequence: TGTGCCTGGAGAGGGGATCAGAACACTGAAGCTTTCTTT. Encoded protein: CAWRGDQNTEAFF.

The chain couples TRBV6-5 to TRBJ1-2; TRBD1 matches at 7 bases. The CDR3 covers 13 residues. CDR1 and CDR2 from the germline V gene are MNHEY and SVGAGI. Trimming took 6 bases from V and 7 from J; bases not matched to a gene: 8. Here the CDR3 reads CASRRTGAFGYTF. The CDR3 coding sequence is TGTGCCAGCAGGCGTACAGGGGCCTTTGGCTACACCTTC.

J is TRBJ1-1 and V is TRBV19; 7 nucleotides agree with TRBD1. The J segment lost 3 bases and the V segment lost 2 bases, leaving 0 bases of the junction unmatched. This CDR3 is 13 amino acids long. Germline CDR1 reads LNHDA; CDR2 reads SQIVND (reference sequence). The CDR3: CASSIQGDTEAFF. The DNA of the CDR3 is TGTGCCAGTAGTATACAGGGGGACACTGAAGCTTTCTTT.